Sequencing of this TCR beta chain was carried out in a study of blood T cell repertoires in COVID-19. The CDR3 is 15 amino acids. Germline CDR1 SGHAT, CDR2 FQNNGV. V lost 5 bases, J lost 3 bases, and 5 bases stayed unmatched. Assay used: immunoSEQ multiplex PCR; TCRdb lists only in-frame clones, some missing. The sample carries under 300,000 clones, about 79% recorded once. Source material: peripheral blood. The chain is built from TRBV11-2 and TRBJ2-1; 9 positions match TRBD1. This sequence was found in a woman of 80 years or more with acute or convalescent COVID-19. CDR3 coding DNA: TGTGCCAGCAGCCAGGGACAGGGAAACTACAATGAGCAGTTCTTC. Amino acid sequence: CASSQGQGNYNEQFF.